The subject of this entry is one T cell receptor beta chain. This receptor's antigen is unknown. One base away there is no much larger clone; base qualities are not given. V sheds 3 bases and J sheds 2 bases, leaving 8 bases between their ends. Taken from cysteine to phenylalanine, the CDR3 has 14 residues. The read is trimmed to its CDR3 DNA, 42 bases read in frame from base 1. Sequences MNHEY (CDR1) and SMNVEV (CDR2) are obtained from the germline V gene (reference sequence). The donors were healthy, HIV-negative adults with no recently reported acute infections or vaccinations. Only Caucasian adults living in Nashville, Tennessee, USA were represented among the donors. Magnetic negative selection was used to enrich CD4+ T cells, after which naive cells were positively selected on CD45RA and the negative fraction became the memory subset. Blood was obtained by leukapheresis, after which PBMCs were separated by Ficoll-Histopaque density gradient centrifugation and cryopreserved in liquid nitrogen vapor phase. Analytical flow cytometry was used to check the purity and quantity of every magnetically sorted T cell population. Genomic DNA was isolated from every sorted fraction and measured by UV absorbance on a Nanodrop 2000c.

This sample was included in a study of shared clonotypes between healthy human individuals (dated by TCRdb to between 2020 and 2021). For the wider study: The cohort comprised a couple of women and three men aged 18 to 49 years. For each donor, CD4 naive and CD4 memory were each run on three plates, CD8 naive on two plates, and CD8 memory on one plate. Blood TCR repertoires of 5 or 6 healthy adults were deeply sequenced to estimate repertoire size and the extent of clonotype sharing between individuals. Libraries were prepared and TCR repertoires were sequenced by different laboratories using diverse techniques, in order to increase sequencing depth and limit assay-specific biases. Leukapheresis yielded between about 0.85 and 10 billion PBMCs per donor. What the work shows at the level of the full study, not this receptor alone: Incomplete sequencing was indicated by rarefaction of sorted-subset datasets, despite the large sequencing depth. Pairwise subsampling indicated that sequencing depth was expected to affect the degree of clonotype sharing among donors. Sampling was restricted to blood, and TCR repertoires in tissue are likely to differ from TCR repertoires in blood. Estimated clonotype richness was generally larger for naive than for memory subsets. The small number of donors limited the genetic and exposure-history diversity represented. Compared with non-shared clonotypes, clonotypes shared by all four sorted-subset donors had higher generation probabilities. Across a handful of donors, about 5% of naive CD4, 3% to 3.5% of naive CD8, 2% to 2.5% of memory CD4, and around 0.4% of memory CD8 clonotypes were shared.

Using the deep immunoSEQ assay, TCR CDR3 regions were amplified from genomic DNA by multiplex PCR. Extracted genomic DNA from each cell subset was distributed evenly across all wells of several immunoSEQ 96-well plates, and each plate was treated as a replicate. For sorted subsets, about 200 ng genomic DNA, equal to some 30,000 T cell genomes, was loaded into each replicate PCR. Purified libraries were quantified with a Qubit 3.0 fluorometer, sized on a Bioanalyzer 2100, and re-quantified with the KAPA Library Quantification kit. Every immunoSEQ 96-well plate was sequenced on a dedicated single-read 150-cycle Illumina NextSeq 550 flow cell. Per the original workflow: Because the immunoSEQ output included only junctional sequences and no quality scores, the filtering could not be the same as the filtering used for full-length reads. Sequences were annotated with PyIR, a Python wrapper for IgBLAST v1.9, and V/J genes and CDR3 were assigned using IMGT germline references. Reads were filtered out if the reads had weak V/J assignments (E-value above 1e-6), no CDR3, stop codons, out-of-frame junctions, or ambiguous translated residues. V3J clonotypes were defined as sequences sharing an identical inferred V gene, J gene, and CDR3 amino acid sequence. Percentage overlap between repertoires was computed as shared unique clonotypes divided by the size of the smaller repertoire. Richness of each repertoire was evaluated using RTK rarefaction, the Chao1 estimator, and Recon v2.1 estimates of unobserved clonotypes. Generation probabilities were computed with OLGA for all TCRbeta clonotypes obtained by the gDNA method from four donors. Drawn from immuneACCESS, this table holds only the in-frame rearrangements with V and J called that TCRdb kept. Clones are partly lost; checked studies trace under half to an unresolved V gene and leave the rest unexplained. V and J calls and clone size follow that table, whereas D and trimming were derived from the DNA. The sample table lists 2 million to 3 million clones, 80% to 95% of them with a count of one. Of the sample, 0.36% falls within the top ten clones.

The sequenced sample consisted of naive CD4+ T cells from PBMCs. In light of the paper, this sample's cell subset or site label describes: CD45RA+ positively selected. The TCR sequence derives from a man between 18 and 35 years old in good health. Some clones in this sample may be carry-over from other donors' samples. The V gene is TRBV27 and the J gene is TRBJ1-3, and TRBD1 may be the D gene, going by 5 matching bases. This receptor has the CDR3 CASSLGLAGNTIYF. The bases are TGTGCCAGCAGTTTGGGGCTAGCTGGAAACACCATATATTTT.